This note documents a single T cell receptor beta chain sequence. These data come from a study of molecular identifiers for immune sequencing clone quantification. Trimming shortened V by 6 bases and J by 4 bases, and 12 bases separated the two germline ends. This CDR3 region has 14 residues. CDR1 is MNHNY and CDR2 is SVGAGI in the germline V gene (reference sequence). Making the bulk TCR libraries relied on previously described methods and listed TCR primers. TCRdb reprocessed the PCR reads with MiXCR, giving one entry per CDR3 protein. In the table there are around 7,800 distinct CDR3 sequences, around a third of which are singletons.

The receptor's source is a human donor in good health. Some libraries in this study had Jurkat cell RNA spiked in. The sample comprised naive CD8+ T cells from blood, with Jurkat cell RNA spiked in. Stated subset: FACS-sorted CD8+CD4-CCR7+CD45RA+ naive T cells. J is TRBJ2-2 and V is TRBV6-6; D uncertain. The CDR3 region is CASSPPTGTGELFF. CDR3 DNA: TGTGCCAGCAGCCCTCCGACCGGCACCGGGGAGCTGTTTTTT.